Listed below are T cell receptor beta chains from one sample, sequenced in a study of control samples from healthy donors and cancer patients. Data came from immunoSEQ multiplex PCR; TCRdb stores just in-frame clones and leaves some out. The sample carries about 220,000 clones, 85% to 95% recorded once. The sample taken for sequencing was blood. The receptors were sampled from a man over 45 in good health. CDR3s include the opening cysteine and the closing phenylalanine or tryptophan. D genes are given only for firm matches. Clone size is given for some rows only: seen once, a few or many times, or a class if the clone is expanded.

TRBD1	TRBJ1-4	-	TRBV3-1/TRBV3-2	CASSQRDRAGEKLFF	TGTGCCAGCAGCCAAAGGGACAGGGCGGGTGAAAAACTGTTTTTT
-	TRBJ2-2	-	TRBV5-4	CASSFGAELFF	TGTGCCAGCAGCTTCGGGGCGGAGCTGTTTTTT
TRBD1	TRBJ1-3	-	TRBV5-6	CASSSGTGTTSGNTIYF	TGTGCCAGCAGCTCCGGGACAGGGACCACCTCTGGAAACACCATATATTTT
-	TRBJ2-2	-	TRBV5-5	CASSSLSGLSTGELFF	TGTGCCAGCAGCTCCCTCTCAGGGTTGAGCACCGGGGAGCTGTTTTTT
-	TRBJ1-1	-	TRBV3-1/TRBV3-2	CASSQGPTEAFF	TGTGCCAGCAGCCAAGGCCCCACTGAAGCTTTCTTT
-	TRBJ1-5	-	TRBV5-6	CASSIGGARQPQHF	TGTGCCAGCAGCATAGGCGGGGCGCGGCAGCCCCAGCATTTT
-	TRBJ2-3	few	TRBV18	CASSPGVTDTQYF	TGTGCCAGCTCACCAGGTGTAACAGATACGCAGTATTTT
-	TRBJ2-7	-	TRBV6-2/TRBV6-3	CASSTYGGTREQYF	TGTGCCAGCAGTACGTATGGAGGTACGAGAGAGCAGTACTTC
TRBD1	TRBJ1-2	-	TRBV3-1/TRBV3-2	CASSQTGTGGYTF	TGTGCCAGCAGCCAAACCGGGACAGGAGGCTACACCTTC
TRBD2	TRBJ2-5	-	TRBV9	CASSVSGTSGVQETQYF	TGTGCCAGCAGCGTTTCCGGGACTAGCGGGGTCCAAGAGACCCAGTACTTC
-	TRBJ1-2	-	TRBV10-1	CASSQGRLYGYTF	TGCGCCAGCAGTCAGGGGAGGCTATATGGCTACACCTTC
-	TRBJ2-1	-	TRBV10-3	CAIIPRPGGEQFF	TGTGCCATCATTCCTCGCCCCGGGGGAGAGCAGTTCTTC
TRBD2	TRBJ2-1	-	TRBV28	CASSRLAGDNEQFF	TGTGCCAGCAGTCGACTAGCGGGGGACAATGAGCAGTTCTTC
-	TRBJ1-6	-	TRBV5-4	CASSLADVNSPLHF	TGTGCCAGCAGCTTAGCGGACGTCAATTCACCCCTCCACTTT
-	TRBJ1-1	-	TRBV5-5	CAVTPENTEAFF	TGTGCAGTCACACCAGAGAACACTGAAGCTTTCTTT
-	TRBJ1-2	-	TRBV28	CASSSPRRGAF	TGTGCCAGCAGTTCACCCCGAAGGGGAGCCTTC
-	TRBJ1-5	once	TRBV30	CAWSVGAYQPQHF	TGTGCCTGGAGTGTGGGGGCCTATCAGCCCCAGCATTTT
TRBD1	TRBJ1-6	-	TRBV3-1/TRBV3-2	CASSRGTGGDSPLHF	TGTGCCAGCAGCCGGGGGACAGGGGGCGATTCACCCCTCCACTTT
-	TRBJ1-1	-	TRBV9	CASSVGDKEAFF	TGTGCCAGCAGCGTAGGGGACAAGGAAGCTTTCTTT
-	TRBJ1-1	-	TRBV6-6	CASSPRVLDTEAFF	TGTGCCAGCAGCCCCAGGGTCCTAGACACTGAAGCTTTCTTT
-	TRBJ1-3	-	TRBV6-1	CASSVAGTFSGNTIYF	TGTGCCAGCAGTGTAGCAGGTACTTTCTCTGGAAACACCATATATTTT
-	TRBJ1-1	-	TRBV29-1	CSVEGQMNTEAFF	TGCAGCGTTGAGGGGCAGATGAACACTGAAGCTTTCTTT
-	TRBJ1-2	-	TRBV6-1	CASSENRESGYTF	TGTGCCAGCAGTGAGAACAGGGAAAGCGGCTACACCTTC
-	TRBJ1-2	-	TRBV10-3	CAISESDSTTSYGYTF	TGTGCCATCAGTGAGTCGGACAGCACTACATCCTATGGCTACACCTTC
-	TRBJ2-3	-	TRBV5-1	CASPVDPRGGQWDTQYF	TGCGCCAGCCCGGTCGACCCAAGGGGGGGCCAATGGGATACGCAGTATTTT
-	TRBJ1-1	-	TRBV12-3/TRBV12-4	CASSLREGGSAFF	TGTGCCAGCAGTTTAAGGGAGGGAGGATCGGCTTTCTTT
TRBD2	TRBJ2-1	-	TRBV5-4	CASSFRGRGGLNEQFF	TGTGCCAGCAGCTTCAGGGGACGGGGGGGCCTTAATGAGCAGTTCTTC
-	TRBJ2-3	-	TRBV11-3	CASSPDGQIADTQYF	TGTGCCAGCAGCCCAGACGGACAGATAGCAGATACGCAGTATTTT
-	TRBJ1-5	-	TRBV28	CASRKRGWRGRQPQHF	TGTGCCAGCAGGAAAAGGGGGTGGAGGGGACGTCAGCCCCAGCATTTT